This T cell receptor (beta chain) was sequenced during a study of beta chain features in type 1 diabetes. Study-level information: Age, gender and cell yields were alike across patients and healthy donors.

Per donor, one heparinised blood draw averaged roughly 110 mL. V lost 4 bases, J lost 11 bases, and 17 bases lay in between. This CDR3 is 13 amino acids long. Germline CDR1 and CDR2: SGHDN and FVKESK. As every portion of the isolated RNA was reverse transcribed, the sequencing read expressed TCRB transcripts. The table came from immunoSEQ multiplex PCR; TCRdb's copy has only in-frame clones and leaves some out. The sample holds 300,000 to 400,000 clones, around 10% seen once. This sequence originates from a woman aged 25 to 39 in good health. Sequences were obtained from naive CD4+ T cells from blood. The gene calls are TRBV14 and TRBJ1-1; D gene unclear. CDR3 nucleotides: TGTGCCAGCAGCCTTTCGGGGAGCCCTAAGGCTTTCTTT. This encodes CASSLSGSPKAFF.